The rows below give T cell receptor beta chains drawn from one sample of a study of post-analysis software for immune sequencing data. Each CDR3 protein is one row after TCRdb ran MiXCR on the PCR reads. Of 650,000 to 850,000 distinct CDR3 sequences in the sample, under 60% were seen once. The material sequenced was blood. The receptors shown here come from a girl between 5 and 17 years old with multiple sclerosis. CDR3s include the opening cysteine and the closing phenylalanine or tryptophan. D genes are given only for firm matches. The listing skips clone size in some rows; elsewhere it reads once, few, many or a size class.

TRBJ2-7,TRBD2,TRBV6-6,once,15,CASSSTGLGFYEQYF,TGTGCCAGCAGTTCCACGGGACTAGGATTCTACGAGCAGTACTTC
TRBJ2-7,TRBD1,TRBV20-1,few,13,CSASGTGPYEQYF,TGCAGTGCCTCCGGGACAGGGCCGTACGAGCAGTACTTC
TRBJ2-3,.,TRBV24-1,.,16,CATSDPRSGLLDTQYF,TGTGCCACCAGTGATCCGCGGTCGGGGCTATTAGATACGCAGTATTTT
TRBJ2-1,TRBD2,TRBV5-6,.,15,CASSPLAEFDNEQFF,TGTGCCAGCAGCCCCCTAGCGGAATTCGACAATGAGCAGTTCTTC
TRBJ1-1,TRBD1,TRBV10-3,.,14,CASKRRDRETEAFF,TGTGCCAGTAAAAGGAGGGACAGGGAAACTGAAGCTTTCTTT
TRBJ2-1,.,TRBV7-9,.,15,CASSQGGGTNNEQFF,TGTGCCAGCAGCCAAGGGGGCGGGACAAACAATGAGCAGTTCTTC
TRBJ2-1,.,TRBV6-5,few,15,CASSWRQYSYNEQFF,TGTGCCAGCAGTTGGAGGCAATACTCCTACAATGAGCAGTTCTTC
TRBJ2-7,TRBD2,TRBV9,.,15,CASSEKGAGGDEQYF,TGTGCCAGCAGCGAAAAGGGAGCGGGAGGCGACGAGCAGTACTTC
TRBJ2-7,.,TRBV7-9,.,14,CASSLTARAYEQYF,TGTGCCAGCAGCTTGACGGCCAGGGCCTACGAGCAGTACTTC
TRBJ2-5,TRBD1,TRBV6-2/TRBV6-3,few,14,CASSYARGQETQYF,TGTGCCAGCAGTTATGCCAGGGGGCAGGAGACCCAGTACTTC
TRBJ2-4,.,TRBV5-8,.,14,CASSLGGMTWEQYF,TGTGCCAGCAGCCTAGGGGGGATGACGTGGGAGCAGTACTTC
TRBJ1-2,.,TRBV27,.,17,CASSLTWSGPSSNGYTF,TGTGCCAGCAGTTTAACTTGGTCTGGACCCTCCTCGAATGGCTACACCTTC
TRBJ1-2,.,TRBV5-6,.,15,CASSLDEAGVYGYTF,TGTGCCAGCAGCTTGGATGAGGCGGGAGTCTATGGCTACACCTTC
TRBJ2-7,TRBD2,TRBV10-3,.,14,CAISESGAPLEQYF,TGTGCCATCAGTGAGAGCGGGGCGCCCCTCGAGCAGTACTTC
TRBJ1-1,.,TRBV5-1,.,11,CASTSATEAFF,TGCGCCAGCACCTCGGCCACTGAAGCTTTCTTT
TRBJ1-2,.,TRBV5-1,few,14,CASSLEDIDYGYTF,TGCGCCAGCAGCTTGGAGGACATTGACTATGGCTACACCTTC
TRBJ2-7,TRBD2,TRBV28,few,15,CASSFNPSGSYEQYF,TGTGCCAGCAGTTTCAATCCTAGCGGTTCCTACGAGCAGTACTTC
TRBJ2-6,.,TRBV5-1,.,15,CASSLTISGANVLTF,TGCGCCAGCAGCTTGACGATTTCTGGGGCCAACGTCCTGACTTTC
TRBJ1-2,TRBD1,TRBV15,.,13,CATSGTGHYGYTF,TGTGCCACCAGCGGGACAGGACACTATGGCTACACCTTC
TRBJ2-7,TRBD2,TRBV12-3/TRBV12-4,.,14,CASSRTSGSHEQYF,TGTGCCAGCAGCCGGACTAGCGGGAGCCACGAGCAGTACTTC
TRBJ2-7,TRBD2,TRBV28,.,17,CASSSRGGTYHLYEQYF,TGTGCCAGCAGCTCGCGGGGAGGGACTTACCATTTATACGAGCAGTACTTC
TRBJ2-1,TRBD2,TRBV20-1,few,12,CSATSGVGEQFF,TGCAGTGCCACTAGCGGGGTTGGTGAGCAGTTCTTC
TRBJ1-5,TRBD1,TRBV20-1,.,15,CSAATGQGGDQPQHF,TGCAGTGCGGCTACAGGACAGGGTGGAGATCAGCCCCAGCATTTT
TRBJ2-5,.,TRBV6-5,.,15,CASTLLGGQGETQYF,TGTGCCAGCACCCTACTCGGTGGGCAGGGGGAGACCCAGTACTTC
TRBJ2-1,.,TRBV28,few,14,CATLRGTGNNEQFF,TGTGCCACTCTTAGAGGGACTGGGAACAATGAGCAGTTCTTC
TRBJ1-2,.,TRBV7-2,.,16,CASSDINVTAIYGYTF,TGTGCCAGCAGCGACATTAATGTGACAGCTATCTATGGCTACACCTTC
TRBJ2-3,.,TRBV7-7,many,13,CASSLGRTDTQYF,TGTGCTAGCAGCTTAGGTCGCACAGATACGCAGTATTTT
TRBJ2-1,.,TRBV24-1,few,15,CATSDPQGPHNEQFF,TGTGCCACCAGTGACCCGCAGGGTCCGCACAATGAGCAGTTCTTC
TRBJ2-7,.,TRBV10-3,.,12,CASSESLYEQYF,TGTGCCAGCAGTGAGTCCCTGTACGAGCAGTACTTC